This TCR beta chain is from a study of ipilimumab plus nivolumab after autologous stem cell transplantation. Overall study: The myeloma group: high-risk transplant-naive, or relapse within 3 years after first autologous transplant.

Clones were read by immunoSEQ multiplex PCR, and TCRdb kept only the in-frame ones, dropping some. The repertoire has about 3,200 clones, approximately 81% of them found once; the top ten carry around 10%. In germline, CDR1 is MNHNS, CDR2 SASEGT. V shed 7 bases, J shed 6 bases, and the junction held 9 bases outside the gene matches. The CDR3 runs 15 residues. Starting 14 to 28 days after autologous transplant, ipilimumab 1 mg/kg was given. Patients received nivolumab 3 mg/kg at weeks 1, 4, 7, 10, then fortnightly to week 26. The material sequenced was PBMCs, taken in a trial of ipilimumab plus nivolumab as post-transplant consolidation. The chain links TRBV6-1 to TRBJ1-5; 10 bases align to TRBD1. The source is a male donor with multiple myeloma. The CDR3 DNA sequence: TGTGCCAGCACCCCGGACAGGGGGGAGTTTCAGCCCCAGCATTTT. Encoded protein: CASTPDRGEFQPQHF.